This T cell receptor beta chain was obtained from a study of post-analysis software for immune sequencing data. Overall study context: Multiple sclerosis in the patients followed relapsing-remitting, secondary progressive and progressive-relapsing courses. Study-level points and caveats: Elevated frequency relative to controls characterized roughly five TRBV segments in patients, TRBV5-6, TRBV5-1 and TRBV20-1 among them. Those samples that were prepared in the same batch co-clustered strongly by F measure. Among multiple sclerosis patients, normalized Chao1 diversity was significantly below that of controls.

Germline values: CDR1 SGHNT, CDR2 YYREEE (reference sequence). This CDR3 is 16 amino acids long. V was clipped by 4 bases and J by 5 bases; unmatched bases: 12. Remarks on this clonotype: Its antigen is not known.

Carried by the TCR beta cDNA libraries were unique molecular identifiers. TCRdb used MiXCR to reprocess the PCR reads, holding one entry per CDR3 protein. Of roughly 700,000 distinct CDR3 sequences detected, around 27% appear once; the ten largest clones hold 0.55% to 0.65%. The V call is TRBV5-4, the J call TRBJ2-5, with 9 bases matching TRBD2. The source material was blood. This TCR derives from a girl between 5 and 17 years old with multiple sclerosis. The CDR3 here is CASSLLKVAGGETQYF. DNA for the CDR3: TGTGCCAGCAGCCTCCTCAAGGTCGCGGGGGGGGAGACCCAGTACTTC. The full variable domain, rest sourced from reference TRBV5-4 and TRBJ2-5, is ETGVTQSPTHLIKTRGQQVTLRCSSQSGHNTVSWYQQALGQGPQFIFQYYREEENGRGNFPPRFSGLQFPNYSSELNVNALELDDSALYLCASSLLKVAGGETQYFGPGTRLLVL.